This TCR beta chain was obtained from a study of cytomegalovirus exposure and HLA in healthy donors. CDR3 length equals 15 residues. Germline lookup yields CDR1 LNHDA and CDR2 SQIVND (reference sequence). The trim removed 3 bases at V and 4 bases at J, leaving 2 bases unmatched. This clone was counted a single time. The primer mix had 60 Vbeta and 13 Jbeta primers. Libraries were prepared by immunoSEQ multiplex PCR; TCRdb keeps only in-frame clonotypes and omits some of them. Found here are around 160,000 clones, around 80% of them singletons; the top ten hold nearly 8.5%. The chain couples TRBV19 to TRBJ1-5; 11 nucleotides align to TRBD1. The TCR was taken from a male donor in good health and CMV-seropositive. The sequencing input was PBMCs. The CDR3 loop reads CASSMGQGVNQPQHF. CDR3 nucleotides: TGTGCCAGTAGTATGGGACAGGGGGTTAATCAGCCCCAGCATTTT.